The TCR beta chain described here comes from a study of control samples from healthy donors and cancer patients (dated by TCRdb to 2019 to 2021). Sequences LNHDA (CDR1) and SQIVND (CDR2) are obtained from the germline V gene (reference sequence). For this chain, trimming is 9 bases at the V end and 4 bases at the J end, and the number of junction bases without a gene match is 6. From its cysteine to its phenylalanine, the CDR3 spans 13 amino acids. Here the CDR3 DNA is all that survives: 39 bases in frame from base 1. Library creation used the immunoSEQ multiplex PCR assay. As stored in TCRdb, this immuneACCESS dataset retains in-frame rearrangements with V and J assigned. A fraction of the clones does not appear; measured against another copy, unresolved V genes explain less than half of the discrepancy, and the remainder lacks a known reason. The sample contains 90,000 to 95,000 clones, around four fifths of them found a single time. Around 20% of the sample comes from the top ten.

This clone was seen a single time. Its target antigen remains unknown. No quality values exist for individual bases; no much larger clone is one base distant. Sequenced sample: blood. The TCR was taken from a man aged 30 to 45 in good health. The rearrangement joined TRBV19 to TRBJ2-1; 7 central nucleotides agree with TRBD1. The DNA sequence is TGTGCCAGCCGGGACAGATTATACAATGAGCAGTTCTTC. Its amino acids are CASRDRLYNEQFF.